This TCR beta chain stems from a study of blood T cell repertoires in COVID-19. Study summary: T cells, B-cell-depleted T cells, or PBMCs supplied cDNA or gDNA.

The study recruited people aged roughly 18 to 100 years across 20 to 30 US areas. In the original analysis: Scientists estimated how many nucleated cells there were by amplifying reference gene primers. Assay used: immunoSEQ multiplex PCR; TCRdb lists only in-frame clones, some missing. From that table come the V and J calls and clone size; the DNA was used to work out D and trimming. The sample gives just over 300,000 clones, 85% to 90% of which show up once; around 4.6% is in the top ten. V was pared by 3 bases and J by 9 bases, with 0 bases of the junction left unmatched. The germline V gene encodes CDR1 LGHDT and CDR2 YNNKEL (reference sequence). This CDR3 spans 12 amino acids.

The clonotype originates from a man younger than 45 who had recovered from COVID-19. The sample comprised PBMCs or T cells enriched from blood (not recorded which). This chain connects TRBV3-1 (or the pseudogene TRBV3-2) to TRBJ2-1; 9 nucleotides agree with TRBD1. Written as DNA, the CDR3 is TGTGCCAGCAGCCAGGGACAGGGTGAGCAGTTCTTC. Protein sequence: CASSQGQGEQFF.